Here is one T cell receptor (beta chain) with its context. Its antigen is unknown. It has no much larger one-base neighbor in the sample; base qualities were not kept. These data originate in a study of T cell responses to AZD1222 COVID-19 vaccine (dated by TCRdb to about 2021). For the study in its entirety: Because spike-specific TCR depth and breadth did not differ between the two schedules, AZD1222 recipients who got a second dose at roughly 4 weeks were pooled with those who got a second dose at roughly 12 weeks. Trial participants were enrolled by age into subgroups of 18-55, 56-69 and 70-plus years, and roughly 160, 29 and 62 TCR-sequenced participants, respectively, were included in these subgroups. TCR sequencing covered 230 or so trial participants: 207 given two doses of AZD1222 and about 26 given two doses of MenACWY control vaccine.

The CDR3, from cysteine to phenylalanine, totals 14 residues. Left in the record is the CDR3 DNA by itself, 42 bases read in frame from the first base. V drops 8 bases and J drops 4 bases, leaving 14 bases in between. The germline V gene specifies SGHTA as CDR1 and FQGNSA as CDR2. What the study reported, not specific to this receptor: Only five or six AZD1222 recipients were SARS-CoV-2 seropositive at baseline, limiting conclusions about previously exposed vaccinees. No day 14 peak-response samples were available, so repertoires were characterized only after the peak T cell response. Spike-specific TCR breadth and depth rose significantly after two AZD1222 doses compared with day 0 and with MenACWY recipients. Participants were mostly white British, with more females than males. The authors suggested clonal diversity may have been underestimated. The 56-69-year group was small, and its depth increase did not reach significance, likely because of low power. Nearly half of unique spike-specific TCRs reportedly recognized epitopes outside regions mutated in the B.1.351 and B.1.1.7 variants. CD4 TCRs associated with the vaccine covered the entire spike protein, and the dominant responses were in regions 160-218 and 743-854.

The CDR3 regions of human TCRbeta chains were subjected to immunosequencing. Per the source publication's procedure: TCRs in the repertoires were compared against a reference library of SARS-CoV-2-specific TCRs that had been generated with the MIRA antigen-specificity platform. Breadth was defined as the fraction of unique TCRs that were SARS-CoV-2-associated. Depth was defined as the fraction of total T cells that were SARS-CoV-2-associated. Using the MIRA data, each spike-specific TCR was assigned both to the spike region to which the TCR was reactive and to a CD4 or CD8 class. Log10-transformed breadth and depth values were compared by one-way ANOVA with Sidak's multiple comparisons tests. TCRdb limited this immuneACCESS table to in-frame rearrangements with V and J called. A share of clones is missing; checked studies link under half to unresolved V genes, and the rest is unexplained. The V and J calls and clone size are taken from that table; D and trimming were inferred from the DNA. The sample records 110,000 or so clones, around 90% of which are singletons. 9.1% of the sample is held by the ten biggest clonotypes.

In the paper's terms, the time point label means: baseline before first vaccination. Vaccinee samples were obtained from the UK trials COV001 and COV002, which included a single-blind randomized controlled phase 2/3 trial of AZD1222 (ChAdOx1 nCoV-19) in healthy adults. Trial participant PBMC samples were collected at day 0 and day 28 after the second dose for TCRbeta chain sequencing. This receptor was obtained from an adult in good health. The chain is assembled from TRBV7-2 and TRBJ1-4; too little of a D gene remains to name it. This specimen consisted of peripheral blood, obtained on day 0 of AZD1222 vaccination. The CDR3 region has the sequence CASGPARRNEKLFF. The nucleotides are TGTGCCAGCGGCCCCGCGAGACGTAATGAAAAACTGTTTTTT.